This T cell receptor (beta chain) was identified during a study of control samples from healthy donors and cancer patients. Germline V gene data show CDR1 as LNHDA and CDR2 as SQIVND (reference sequence). The CDR3 is 14 residues long. V dropped 7 bases and J dropped 0 bases, with 10 bases sitting between them. Sequencing used immunoSEQ multiplex PCR; TCRdb keeps in-frame clones, though not all of them. The profile shows about 130,000 clones, approximately 90% of them singletons. The chain joins TRBV19 to TRBJ1-5; D gene uncertain. The material sequenced was blood. The clonotype comes from a man aged 18 to 30 in good health. DNA for the CDR3: TGTGCCAGTACTGAGGGTTATAGCAATCAGCCCCAGCATTTT. It is translated as CASTEGYSNQPQHF. The variable domain in full, completed from reference TRBV19 and TRBJ1-5, reads DGGITQSPKYLFRKEGQNVTLSCEQNLNHDAMYWYRQDPGQGLRLIYYSQIVNDFQKGDIAEGYSVSREKKESFPLTVTSAQKNPTAFYLCASTEGYSNQPQHFGDGTRLSIL.